This entry lists 12 T cell receptor beta chains sequenced from one sample in a study of blood T cell repertoires in COVID-19. TCRdb keeps only in-frame clones here, not all; method: immunoSEQ multiplex PCR. The sample shows about 290,000 clones, 75% to 90% of them seen only once. Sequenced sample: PBMCs or T cells enriched from blood (not recorded which). These receptor sequences come from a woman in her forties who had recovered from COVID-19.

Only a few counts were recorded for this clone. The chain uses TRBV3-1 (or the pseudogene TRBV3-2) and TRBJ1-5; D is ambiguous. CDR3 length equals 14 residues. Trimming cost V 0 bases and J 11 bases, with 14 bases left between them. Germline V gene data show CDR1 as LGHDT and CDR2 as YNNKEL (reference sequence). DNA of the CDR3: TGTGCCAGCAGCCAAGATCAATGGGAGGCGGCCCAGCATTTT. This gives the protein CASSQDQWEAAQHF.

DNA of the CDR3: TGTGCCAGCAGAGTAGCGGGGGGCGGCCTCTATGAGCAGTTCTTC. Translation gives CASRVAGGGLYEQFF. The chain couples TRBV6-5 to TRBJ2-1, with 10 positions matching TRBD2. V was pared by 6 bases and J by 8 bases, with 10 bases of the junction left unmatched. Germline assignment: CDR1 MNHEY and CDR2 SVGAGI. CDR3 length equals 15 residues.

V is TRBV19 and J is TRBJ1-2; the match to TRBD1 covers 9 bases. The CDR3 has 12 amino acids. Germline values: CDR1 LNHDA, CDR2 SQIVND (reference sequence). The junction had 2 bases not matched to a gene; V was cut back by 7 bases and J by 5 bases. The CDR3 here is CASMDRGYGYTF. For the CDR3, the DNA is TGTGCCAGTATGGACAGGGGATATGGCTACACCTTC.

This clone was counted a few times. This rearrangement joins TRBV5-4 to TRBJ2-2; D not certain. V was cut by 0 bases and J by 1 base, with 4 bases left in between. The CDR3 totals 14 residues. Germline values: CDR1 SGHNT, CDR2 YYREEE (reference sequence). CDR3 nucleotide sequence: TGTGCCAGCAGCTTGGGGCAGAACACCGGGGAGCTGTTTTTT. It yields the protein CASSLGQNTGELFF.

V gene TRBV25-1 combines with J gene TRBJ1-3; D is possibly TRBD1 (5 bases). Germline assignment: CDR1 MGHDK and CDR2 SYGVNS. The V end was cut by 8 bases, the J end by 2 bases, with 13 bases between. The CDR3 totals 14 residues. CDR3 nucleotide sequence: TGTGCCAGCGCGGTGACGGGGGCTGGAAACACCATATATTTT. This codes for CASAVTGAGNTIYF.

This clone has a handful of counts. V and J are TRBV9 and TRBJ2-7, with 10 bases lining up with TRBD1. V gave up 3 bases and J gave up 2 bases; unmatched junction bases: 5. The CDR3 extends over 15 amino acids. Germline V gene sequence: CDR1 SGDLS, CDR2 YYNGEE. The CDR3 region has the DNA TGTGCCAGCAGCGCCCGACAGGGGGCGGCCTACGAGCAGTACTTC. Its protein product is CASSARQGAAYEQYF.

The chain recombines TRBV11-2 with TRBJ2-3; 10 bases agree with TRBD1. From germline, CDR1 is SGHAT and CDR2 FQNNGV. This CDR3 contains 15 residues. V lost 6 bases, J lost 8 bases, and 11 bases stayed unmatched. DNA of the CDR3: TGTGCCAGCAGACACGGGACAGGGGTTTTGGGTACGCAGTATTTT. Protein: CASRHGTGVLGTQYF.

The chain couples TRBV16 to TRBJ2-7; 9 nucleotides match TRBD2. The germline V gene has CDR1 KGHSY and CDR2 FQNENV. V trimming: 0 bases; J trimming: 12 bases; junction bases outside the gene matches: 6. The CDR3 contains 13 residues. CDR3 in DNA: TGTGCCAGCAGCCAATCTAGCGGGAGTAGTGTGTACTTC. This encodes CASSQSSGSSVYF. Drawing the rest from reference TRBV16 and TRBJ2-7, the complete variable domain is GEEVAQTPKHLVRGEGQKAKLYCAPIKGHSYVFWYQQVLKNEFKFLISFQNENVFDETGMPKERFSAKCLPNSPCSLEIQATKLEDSAVYFCASSQSSGSSVYFGPGTRLTVT.

V gene TRBV2 combines with J gene TRBJ1-2; TRBD1 aligns across 9 bases. Germline CDR1 SNHLY, CDR2 FYNNEI. Germline trimming cut 6 bases from V and 4 bases from J; bases unmatched to any gene: 6. The CDR3 spans 14 residues. CDR3 in amino acids: CASSAGTGPYGYTF. The CDR3 coding sequence is TGTGCCAGCAGCGCCGGGACAGGGCCCTATGGCTACACCTTC.

This chain joins TRBV7-2 and TRBJ2-7, with D possibly TRBD1 on 5 matching bases. The CDR3 totals 13 residues. Trimming shortened V by 3 bases and J by 5 bases, and 11 bases separated the two germline ends. The germline V gene encodes CDR1 SGHTA and CDR2 FQGNSA. The chain's CDR3 is CASSLQGKDEQYF. The DNA of the CDR3 is TGTGCCAGCAGCTTGCAGGGTAAAGACGAGCAGTACTTC.

CDR3 sequence: CAWSLRQDSPLHF. CDR3 nucleotide sequence: TGTGCCTGGAGCCTCAGACAGGATTCACCCCTCCACTTT. V is TRBV30 and J is TRBJ1-6; D possibly corresponds to TRBD1 (6 bases). The CDR3 runs to 13 residues. The V and J ends lost 3 bases and 8 bases respectively, with 11 bases between them. In germline, CDR1 is GTSNPN, CDR2 SVGIG (reference sequence).

This sequence joins TRBV21-1 and TRBJ2-3; the table gives TRBD2 as D, unverified against the DNA. TRBV21-1 is given as a pseudogene. The CDR3 length is 19 residues. The CDR3 sequence is CASRPQGRGGLLRSDTQYF. The CDR3 DNA reads as TGTGCCAGCAGGCCCCAAGGGCGGGGGGGCCTACTTAGGTCAGATACGCAGTATTTT.